These 25 T cell receptor beta chains came from one sample sequenced in a study of T cells in Graves' hyperthyroidism and ophthalmopathy. Amplification targeted TCR beta CDR3 regions from RNA transcripts. When the TCR CDR3 underwent first-round RT-PCR, the HTBI primer set was used. TCRdb itself ran the multiplex PCR reads through MiXCR, one entry per CDR3 protein. The table has about 640,000 distinct CDR3 sequences, less than 25% seen once. Sequenced material: blood. The source is a man in his thirties or forties with Graves' ophthalmopathy.

The chain is built from TRBV10-3 and TRBJ2-3; unclear D gene. Germline V gene data show CDR1 as ENHRY and CDR2 as SYGVKD. CDR3 size: 14 residues. Between the trimmed V and J ends, which lost 8 bases and 0 bases, there was a span of 12 bases. The CDR3 protein is CAIRNVASTDTQYF. The CDR3 DNA sequence: TGTGCCATCCGGAACGTCGCCAGCACAGATACGCAGTATTTT.

This clonotype has at least ten counts. V usage is TRBV7-8 and J usage is TRBJ2-1; the match to TRBD2 covers 7 bases. Germline CDR1 and CDR2: SGHVS and FQNEAQ. V lost 5 bases, J lost 4 bases, and 5 bases stayed unmatched. This CDR3 comprises 14 residues. The CDR3 loop is CASSNSGSYNEQFF. DNA of the CDR3: TGTGCCAGCAGCAATAGCGGGTCGTACAATGAGCAGTTCTTC.

This clonotype was detected many times. The V gene is TRBV2, the J gene TRBJ1-2; unclear D gene. The V end was cut by 8 bases, the J end by 5 bases, with 12 bases between. The germline CDR1 and CDR2 sequences are SNHLY and FYNNEI. The CDR3 loop spans 12 amino acids. The chain's CDR3 is CASRTGSYGYTF. In DNA form, the CDR3 reads TGTGCCAGCCGGACGGGTTCTTATGGCTACACCTTC. The full variable domain, rest sourced from reference TRBV2 and TRBJ1-2, is EPEVTQTPSHQVTQMGQEVILRCVPISNHLYFYWYRQILGQKVEFLVSFYNNEISEKSEIFDDQFSVERPDGSNFTLKIRSTKLEDSAMYFCASRTGSYGYTFGSGTRLTVV.

This clonotype was recorded many times. The chain recombines TRBV12-3 or TRBV12-4 with TRBJ2-7, with a possible D match to TRBD1 (6 bases). V was clipped by 7 bases and J by 2 bases, with 15 bases between them. The CDR3 has 14 amino acids. The CDR3: CASTSAGTPYEQYF. In DNA form, the CDR3 reads TGTGCCAGCACTTCGGCCGGGACACCCTACGAGCAGTACTTC.

This clonotype was counted many times. The chain carries TRBV27 and TRBJ1-2; 8 bases agree with TRBD1. The trim removed 3 bases at V and 4 bases at J, leaving 7 bases unmatched. In germline, CDR1 is MNHEY, CDR2 SMNVEV (reference sequence). CDR3 length: 15 residues. The CDR3 protein is CASSFKQGVFYGYTF. DNA for the CDR3: TGTGCCAGCAGTTTTAAACAGGGGGTTTTCTATGGCTACACCTTC.

Ten or more counts support this clonotype. The V call is TRBV5-1, the J call TRBJ1-6, with 8 bases that match TRBD1. Germline assignment: CDR1 SGHRS and CDR2 YFSETQ. This CDR3 comprises 16 residues. Trimming removed 4 bases from V and 6 bases from J; junction bases left unmatched: 9. CDR3 in DNA: TGCGCCAGCAGCCAAACCGGGACAGGCACTAATTCACCCCTCCACTTT. Translated: CASSQTGTGTNSPLHF.

V and J are TRBV7-9 and TRBJ2-7; TRBD2 is a possible D gene (5 bases). Germline CDR1 reads SEHNR; CDR2 reads FQNEAQ (reference sequence). Trimming took 4 bases from V and 1 from J, leaving 11 bases between them. CDR3 length: 14 residues. Written as DNA, the CDR3 is TGTGCCAGCAGCTACGGTGGGGAGTCCTACGAGCAGTACTTC. This codes for CASSYGGESYEQYF.

This clonotype was seen a few times. V and J are TRBV5-1 and TRBJ1-2; a weak D match, TRBD1 (5 bases). The CDR3 spans 15 residues. Germline loops: CDR1 SGHRS, CDR2 YFSETQ. The ends were cut back, 4 bases at V and 6 bases at J, with 19 bases in the middle. The DNA for the CDR3 is TGCGCCAGCAGCCCCCACCCGACAGAAGGGGATGGCTACACCTTC. Translating it yields CASSPHPTEGDGYTF.

This clonotype was found many times. V usage is TRBV11-2 and J usage is TRBJ1-1, with TRBD1 as a possible D gene (5 bases). Trimming cost V 3 bases and J 8 bases, with 7 bases left between them. This CDR3 spans 11 amino acids. CDR1 and CDR2 from the germline V gene are SGHAT and FQNNGV. The CDR3, as DNA: TGTGCCAGCAGCTTGGGGGTCGAAGCTTTCTTT. As protein: CASSLGVEAFF. The whole variable domain, filled in from reference TRBV11-2 and TRBJ1-1, reads EAGVAQSPRYKIIEKRQSVAFWCNPISGHATLYWYQQILGQGPKLLIQFQNNGVVDDSQLPKDRFSAERLKGVDSTLKIQPAKLEDSAVYLCASSLGVEAFFGQGTRLTVV.

This clonotype has only a few counts. The chain uses TRBV30 and TRBJ2-1; D might be TRBD1 or TRBD2, each matching 5 bases. This CDR3 spans 18 amino acids. V shed 0 bases and J shed 14 bases, with 32 bases lying between them. CDR1 is GTSNPN and CDR2 is SVGIG in the germline V gene (reference sequence). In DNA, the CDR3 is TGTGCCTGGAGTGTAACTTCAATGTGGGACGACCGCCCCAGGCCGAAGTTCTTC. Its protein product is CAWSVTSMWDDRPRPKFF.

This clonotype has only a few counts. J is TRBJ1-4 and V is TRBV14; 9 nucleotides line up with TRBD1. V lost 3 bases to trimming and J lost 5 bases; unmatched junction nucleotides: 7. Germline V gives CDR1 SGHDN, CDR2 FVKESK. The CDR3 runs 16 residues. CDR3 bases: TGTGCCAGCAGCCATTTTTCCGGGACAGGGAATGAAAAACTGTTTTTT. The encoded protein is CASSHFSGTGNEKLFF.

The V gene is TRBV3-1, the J gene TRBJ1-1, with D unresolved. CDR1 and CDR2 from the germline V gene are LGHDT and YNNKEL (reference sequence). The germline V and J ends were trimmed by 0 bases and 4 bases, with 12 bases remaining between them. CDR3 size: 15 residues. CDR3 sequence: CASSQEWARSTEAFF. The DNA for the CDR3 is TGTGCCAGCAGCCAAGAGTGGGCCAGGAGCACTGAAGCTTTCTTT.

J is TRBJ2-1 and V is TRBV27; D could derive from TRBD1 or TRBD2 (5 bases each). The V end was cut by 5 bases, the J end by 6 bases, with 17 bases between. In germline, CDR1 is MNHEY, CDR2 SMNVEV (reference sequence). CDR3 length equals 15 residues. This CDR3 reads CASSPGTRKGNEQFF. The DNA for the CDR3 is TGTGCCAGCAGTCCGGGGACCCGAAAGGGCAATGAGCAGTTCTTC.

This clonotype showed up just a few times. CDR3 nucleotides: TGCAGTGCTTTTCCCGGGACAGGGAATCGCGCCGTCTACGAGCAGTACTTC. This gives the protein CSAFPGTGNRAVYEQYF. The gene calls are TRBV20-1 and TRBJ2-7; the match to TRBD1 covers 9 bases. Germline V gene data show CDR1 as DFQATT and CDR2 as SNEGSKA (reference sequence). The length of the CDR3 is 17 residues. V was clipped by 5 bases and J by 3 bases; unmatched bases: 17.

A word on this clonotype: This may stem from a read error, because a much larger clone lies one nucleotide away. This rearrangement joins TRBV28 to TRBJ2-1, with D possibly matching TRBD2 (5 bases). The V and J ends lost 3 bases and 6 bases respectively, with 21 bases between them. This CDR3 has 17 residues. Germline CDR1 MDHEN, CDR2 SYDVKM. This chain's CDR3 is CASSFLEAVGPVNEQFF. In nucleotides, the CDR3 is TGTGCCAGCAGTTTTTTGGAGGCGGTAGGGCCTGTCAATGAGCAGTTCTTC.

The chain couples TRBV12-5 to TRBJ2-3, with 9 bases identical to TRBD1. V shed 6 bases and J 6 bases; nucleotides not matched to a gene: 4. CDR3 length: 13 amino acids. CDR1 is LGHNT, CDR2 FRNRAP, per germline. CDR3 in amino acids: CASGLDRGDTQYF. CDR3 bases: TGTGCTAGTGGCCTGGACAGGGGTGATACGCAGTATTTT. Full variable domain (rest looked up from reference TRBV12-5 and TRBJ2-3): DARVTQTPRHKVTEMGQEVTMRCQPILGHNTVFWYRQTMMQGLELLAYFRNRAPLDDSGMPKDRFSAEMPDATLATLKIQPSEPRDSAVYFCASGLDRGDTQYFGPGTRLTVL.

V gene TRBV11-2 combines with J gene TRBJ1-1; 7 bases match TRBD1. From germline, CDR1 is SGHAT and CDR2 FQNNGV. Trimming took 4 bases from V and 6 from J; bases not matched to a gene: 8. CDR3 length: 14 amino acids. CDR3 nucleotides: TGTGCCAGCAGCTCCAGGGGGTCCGGGCCTGAAGCTTTCTTT. Its protein product is CASSSRGSGPEAFF.

A few counts support this clonotype. CDR3 in DNA: TGTGCCAGCAGCTCAATGTTATGGGGGGCGGATGAAAAACTGTTTTTT. Translating gives CASSSMLWGADEKLFF. The V gene is TRBV5-6, the J gene TRBJ1-4, with D tentatively TRBD1 (6 bases). V lost 3 bases and J 6 bases, leaving 18 bases between the germline ends. Germline V gene sequence: CDR1 SGHDT, CDR2 YYEEEE. This CDR3 has 16 amino acids.

This clonotype was seen more than once but under ten times. The gene calls are TRBV28 and TRBJ2-7; 8 bases fit TRBD1. The ends lost 2 bases at V and 3 bases at J; junction bases unmatched: 9. Germline V gene lookup returns CDR1 MDHEN and CDR2 SYDVKM. The CDR3 covers 16 residues. The CDR3, as DNA: TGTGCCAGCAGTTTAGATATAGCAGGGGGCGGCTACGAGCAGTACTTC. Translating it yields CASSLDIAGGGYEQYF.

The table lists this clonotype with many counts. The chain joins TRBV5-1 to TRBJ2-1, with 8 positions matching TRBD2. Germline V gene lookup returns CDR1 SGHRS and CDR2 YFSETQ. Trimming took 4 bases from V and 4 from J; bases not matched to a gene: 4. This CDR3 is built from 14 residues. The DNA for the CDR3 is TGCGCCAGCAGCACAAGACTAGCGTACAATGAGCAGTTCTTC. Protein product: CASSTRLAYNEQFF.

Only a few counts were recorded for this clonotype. The CDR3 DNA sequence: TGTGCCAGCACACCCGGAGGGTACACTGAAGCTTTCTTT. Its translation is CASTPGGYTEAFF. The rearrangement joins TRBV5-6 to TRBJ1-1; unclear D gene. The CDR3 is 13 amino acids. V dropped 6 bases and J dropped 3 bases, with 12 bases sitting between them. The germline CDR1 and CDR2 sequences are SGHDT and YYEEEE.

As DNA, the CDR3 is TGTGCCAGCAGTTACACAGGGGCCGCTCCTTATACGCAGTATTTT. It yields the protein CASSYTGAAPYTQYF. The rearrangement uses TRBV6-2 or TRBV6-3 and TRBJ2-3; 7 nucleotides match TRBD1. Trimming removed 2 bases from V and 7 bases from J; junction bases left unmatched: 9. This CDR3 spans 15 amino acids. Germline V CDR1 and CDR2: MNHEY, SVGEGT.

The chain employs TRBV20-1 and TRBJ2-7; D is ambiguous. This CDR3 has 12 amino acids. Germline loops: CDR1 DFQATT, CDR2 SNEGSKA (reference sequence). V was pared by 3 bases and J by 7 bases, with 13 bases between. The CDR3 DNA reads TGCAGTGCTAGTGGTAGGGTGAGAGAGCAGTACTTC. Protein sequence: CSASGRVREQYF.

This clonotype appeared a few times. The rearrangement joins TRBV4-2 to TRBJ2-2, with 14 bases aligning to TRBD2. Germline V gene data show CDR1 as LGHNA and CDR2 as YNFKEQ. The trim removed 3 bases at V and 3 bases at J, leaving 6 bases unmatched. This CDR3 is built from 18 residues. For the CDR3, the DNA is TGTGCCAGCAGCCAGGGGACTAGCGGGAGTCTAGACACCGGGGAGCTGTTTTTT. This translates into CASSQGTSGSLDTGELFF.

The chain carries TRBV18 and TRBJ1-2; D gene ambiguous. Germline V gives CDR1 KGHSH, CDR2 LQKENI. V shed 4 bases and J shed 4 bases, with 16 bases lying between them. The CDR3 has 15 amino acids. This CDR3 is CASSQTNSQVYGYTF. DNA for the CDR3: TGTGCCAGCTCACAAACTAACTCGCAGGTCTATGGCTACACCTTC.